These 25 T cell receptor beta chains came from one sample sequenced in a study of T-cell reconstitution after alpha-beta-depleted transplantation in children (dated by TCRdb to 2016 to 2017). The treatment or condition label corresponds to: allogeneic hematopoietic cell transplantation with graft depleted of TCRalphabeta T cells and CD19 B cells. Libraries were prepared through PCR. The instrument given in TCRdb is Illumina HiSeq 2500. TCR libraries were prepared with molecular barcoding, using unique molecular identifiers to normalize TCRbeta repertoire quantification. The public reads were quality trimmed at Q25 with fastp and then assembled into clones with MiXCR by TCRdb, keeping productive beta chains. Merged by CDR3 protein, the rows form single entries marked with the most common genes and DNA. The sample contains roughly 350,000 distinct CDR3 sequences, around 15% of them found a single time. About 41% of the sample is in the top ten clones.

The starting material was PBMCs, mostly from graft donor cells, obtained 360 days after TCRalphabeta/CD19-depleted stem cell transplant. The receptors here all came from a male patient between 2 and 9 years old who had a stem cell transplant for acute lymphoblastic leukemia, so the T cells may come from the graft donor.

Comment on this clonotype: One end of the junction is discordant with germline, which a read error may explain. The chain couples TRBV7-7 to TRBJ2-5, with D perhaps TRBD1 or TRBD2 (5 bases each). Germline-derived CDR1 and CDR2 are SSHAT and FNYEAQ (reference sequence). This CDR3 is built from 14 residues. DNA for the CDR3: TGTGCTAGCAGCCTAGCAGGGATACAAGAGACCCAGTACTTC. Encoded protein: CASSLAGIQETQYF.

The rearrangement joins TRBV3-1 to TRBJ2-7; 14 bases align to TRBD2. Germline values: CDR1 LGHDT, CDR2 YNNKEL (reference sequence). There are 15 residues in the CDR3. With V trimmed by 6 bases and J by 7 bases, 8 bases remained unmatched. The CDR3 reads CASRLGTSGREEQYF. The CDR3 nucleotides read TGTGCCAGCAGACTAGGGACTAGCGGGAGAGAGGAGCAGTACTTC.

This clonotype was counted ten times or more. The CDR3 bases are TGCGCCAGCAGCTTGGAAGGGGCCGGAGTTTCATTGGCCAACGTCCTGACTTTC. It encodes CASSLEGAGVSLANVLTF. The V and J genes are TRBV5-1 and TRBJ2-6, with D possibly being TRBD1 (5 bases). CDR1 is SGHRS, CDR2 YFSETQ, per germline. The CDR3 runs 18 residues. The V end was cut by 0 bases, the J end by 6 bases, with 19 bases between.

This clonotype was observed a few times. J is TRBJ1-6 and V is TRBV4-2; 9 nucleotides match TRBD1. CDR1 is LGHNA, CDR2 YNFKEQ, per germline. Germline trimming cut 5 bases from V and 8 bases from J; bases unmatched to any gene: 4. The CDR3 totals 14 residues. The CDR3 sequence is CASSDRDRDSPLHF. CDR3 in DNA: TGTGCCAGCAGCGACCGGGACAGGGATTCACCCCTCCACTTT.

This clonotype was observed many times. The chain links TRBV12-3 or TRBV12-4 to TRBJ1-5; D not resolved. This CDR3 is built from 15 residues. Deletions cut 2 bases from V and 0 bases from J, with 8 bases between. The CDR3 loop is CASSLTRNSNQPQHF. CDR3 DNA: TGTGCCAGCAGTTTAACCAGAAATAGCAATCAGCCCCAGCATTTT.

Of note for this clonotype: This may stem from a read error, because a much larger clone lies one nucleotide away. The rearrangement links TRBV12-3 or TRBV12-4 to TRBJ2-3, with D unresolved. V gave up 1 base and J gave up 0 bases, with 5 bases separating them. This CDR3 is 14 amino acids long. CDR3 amino acids: CASSLVGSTDTQYF. The CDR3 coding sequence is TGTGCCAGCAGTTTAGTGGGCAGCACAGATACGCAGTATTTT.

This chain joins TRBV4-1 and TRBJ2-7; 9 positions match TRBD1. Germline assignment: CDR1 MGHRA and CDR2 YSYEKL. The ends lost 2 bases at V and 3 bases at J; junction bases unmatched: 5. The CDR3 contains 15 residues. Here the CDR3 reads CASSQPGQGDYEQYF. The CDR3 nucleotides are TGCGCCAGCAGCCAACCGGGACAGGGAGACTACGAGCAGTACTTC.

The chain recombines TRBV7-3 with TRBJ1-6, with D maybe TRBD1 (5 bases). In germline, CDR1 is SGHTA, CDR2 FQGTGA. The length of the CDR3 is 15 residues. Trimming shortened V by 1 base and J by 6 bases, and 10 bases separated the two germline ends. The DNA of the CDR3 is TGTGCCAGCAGCTTAAGGGGGAACCCTAATTCACCCCTCCACTTT. This codes for CASSLRGNPNSPLHF.

This clonotype was seen many times. The gene calls are TRBV3-1 and TRBJ2-5; no clear D gene. Germline assignment: CDR1 LGHDT and CDR2 YNNKEL (reference sequence). CDR3 size: 14 residues. V gave up 1 base and J gave up 3 bases, with 9 bases separating them. The CDR3 coding sequence is TGTGCCAGCAGCCAAGGGTGGGCGGAAGAGACCCAGTACTTC. Translating gives CASSQGWAEETQYF.

This chain connects TRBV28 to TRBJ2-5, with D perhaps TRBD1 (6 bases). Between the trimmed V and J ends, which lost 1 base and 0 bases, there was a span of 12 bases. CDR3 size: 16 residues. Looked up from germline, CDR1 is MDHEN and CDR2 is SYDVKM. The CDR3 loop is CASSLFQGMYQETQYF. CDR3 DNA sequence: TGTGCCAGCAGTTTATTTCAGGGGATGTACCAAGAGACCCAGTACTTC.

The chain recombines TRBV6-5 with TRBJ2-3; 13 nucleotides agree with TRBD2. Germline-derived CDR1 and CDR2 are MNHEY and SVGAGI. The CDR3 is made up of 18 amino acids. The ends lost 0 bases at V and 5 bases at J; junction bases unmatched: 8. The CDR3 coding sequence is TGTGCCAGCAGTTACTCTCTCGGGACTAGCGGGACCGGAGATACGCAGTATTTT. Translating it yields CASSYSLGTSGTGDTQYF.

This clonotype has a count of ten or more. The gene calls are TRBV20-1 and TRBJ2-2; TRBD1 aligns across 8 bases. This CDR3 has 14 amino acids. The V and J ends lost 4 bases and 5 bases, in that order; junction bases with no gene match: 6. Germline loops: CDR1 DFQATT, CDR2 SNEGSKA (reference sequence). CDR3 DNA: TGCAGTGCTAAAGGGACAGGCCTTACCGGGGAGCTGTTTTTT. This codes for CSAKGTGLTGELFF.

This clonotype appeared a few times. The V and J genes are TRBV6-2 or TRBV6-3 and TRBJ2-3; 11 nucleotides align to TRBD2. Germline values: CDR1 MNHEY, CDR2 SVGEGT. CDR3 length: 17 residues. V was clipped by 1 base and J by 4 bases; unmatched bases: 7. DNA for the CDR3: TGTGCCAGCAGTTACTTTCCTACTAGCGGGAGACCAGATACGCAGTATTTT. This sequence encodes CASSYFPTSGRPDTQYF.

This clonotype was seen more than once but under ten times. CDR3 amino acids: CASSYGLAGDQETQYF. The DNA of the CDR3 is TGTGCCAGCAGTTATGGACTAGCGGGAGACCAAGAGACCCAGTACTTC. The chain joins TRBV6-5 to TRBJ2-5; 13 bases line up with TRBD2. V gave up 3 bases and J gave up 0 bases; unmatched junction bases: 1. The CDR3 is made up of 16 amino acids. Germline V gene sequence: CDR1 MNHEY, CDR2 SVGAGI.

Many counts were recorded for this clonotype. The chain combines TRBV25-1 with TRBJ2-4; TRBD1 aligns across 8 bases. The CDR3 consists of 13 residues. V shed 4 bases, J shed 7 bases, and the junction held 3 bases outside the gene matches. The V gene's germline CDR1 is MGHDK and CDR2 SYGVNS. CDR3 sequence: CASSGQGWNIQYF. The CDR3 region has the DNA TGTGCCAGCAGTGGACAGGGGTGGAACATTCAGTACTTC.

This clonotype is medium-sized. The V and J genes are TRBV7-9 and TRBJ2-7; 9 nucleotides agree with TRBD1. Germline-derived CDR1 and CDR2 are SEHNR and FQNEAQ (reference sequence). The CDR3 length is 12 residues. V shed 8 bases and J 2 bases; nucleotides not matched to a gene: 1. CDR3 region: CASRDRAYEQYF. CDR3 DNA sequence: TGTGCCAGCCGGGACAGGGCCTACGAGCAGTACTTC.

This clonotype was counted only a few times. The CDR3: CASSFGLAPSYNEQFF. The CDR3, as DNA: TGCGCCAGCAGCTTTGGACTAGCCCCCTCCTACAATGAGCAGTTCTTC. The rearrangement joins TRBV5-1 to TRBJ2-1, with 8 nucleotides matching TRBD2. The V gene end was trimmed by 2 bases and the J gene end by 0 bases; junction bases not matched to a gene: 4. The CDR3 extends over 16 amino acids. Germline V gives CDR1 SGHRS, CDR2 YFSETQ.

This clonotype was observed at least ten times. This chain links TRBV27 with TRBJ1-6; D is unclear. Germline CDR1 and CDR2: MNHEY and SMNVEV (reference sequence). V was clipped by 4 bases and J by 3 bases, with 4 bases between them. CDR3 size: 13 residues. The CDR3 sequence: CASSWDYNSPLHF. The CDR3 DNA reads TGTGCCAGCAGTTGGGACTATAATTCACCCCTCCACTTT.

There are a few counts of this clonotype. The CDR3 nucleotides read TGTGCCAGCAGCTTCGCGGCCGCCGGGGCCTACGAGCAGTACTTC. Its translation: CASSFAAAGAYEQYF. This chain connects TRBV5-6 to TRBJ2-7; a possible D gene is TRBD2 (5 bases). The CDR3 extends over 15 amino acids. Between the trimmed V and J ends, which lost 2 bases and 2 bases, there was a span of 14 bases. The germline V gene encodes CDR1 SGHDT and CDR2 YYEEEE.

This clonotype turned up a few times. The CDR3 loop reads CASSLFGTSGATNTGELFF. CDR3 nucleotide sequence: TGTGCCAGCAGTTTATTCGGGACTAGCGGGGCCACGAACACCGGGGAGCTGTTTTTT. The V gene is TRBV28, the J gene TRBJ2-2; TRBD2 aligns across 13 bases. This CDR3 contains 19 residues. CDR1 and CDR2 (germline): MDHEN, SYDVKM. J lost 0 bases, V lost 1 base, and 5 bases had no gene match.

The chain has TRBV3-1 and TRBJ2-7; the match to TRBD2 covers 12 bases. V gave up 6 bases and J gave up 5 bases; unmatched junction bases: 5. The CDR3 spans 14 residues. Germline CDR1 and CDR2: LGHDT and YNNKEL (reference sequence). Written as DNA, the CDR3 is TGTGCCAGCAGGACTAGCGGGAGTAAGAACGAGCAGTACTTC. It yields the protein CASRTSGSKNEQYF.

This clonotype was seen only a few times. The chain carries TRBV12-3 or TRBV12-4 and TRBJ2-3; D call uncertain. CDR3 size: 14 residues. The ends were cut back, 7 bases at V and 0 bases at J, with 11 bases in the middle. CDR3 in DNA: TGTGCCAGCACCTCGTACCCTAGCACAGATACGCAGTATTTT. Protein: CASTSYPSTDTQYF.

This clonotype was seen a handful of times. The chain carries TRBV7-9 and TRBJ1-4, with D hard to call. Trimming cost V 3 bases and J 10 bases, with 12 bases left between them. Per germline, CDR1 SEHNR and CDR2 FQNEAQ (reference sequence). There are 13 residues in the CDR3. CDR3 loop: CASSLGSYGKLFF. The CDR3 region has the DNA TGTGCCAGCAGCTTGGGCAGCTACGGAAAACTGTTTTTT.

V and J are TRBV4-3 and TRBJ2-3; 7 bases fit TRBD2. CDR3 length equals 16 residues. Germline trimming cut 0 bases from V and 2 bases from J; bases unmatched to any gene: 5. Germline CDR1 reads LGHNA; CDR2 reads YSLEER. CDR3 loop: CASSQDSGPYTDTQYF. For the CDR3, the DNA is TGCGCCAGCAGCCAAGATAGCGGGCCTTACACAGATACGCAGTATTTT.

This clonotype was detected only a few times. The rearrangement links TRBV30 to TRBJ2-1, with D tentatively TRBD2 (7 bases). Germline V CDR1 and CDR2: GTSNPN, SVGIG (reference sequence). The CDR3 has 15 amino acids. The germline V and J ends were trimmed by 4 bases and 4 bases, with 17 bases remaining between them. CDR3 amino acids: CAWNRDGRPYNEQFF. Written as DNA, the CDR3 is TGTGCCTGGAACAGGGACGGGAGGCCTTACAATGAGCAGTTCTTC.